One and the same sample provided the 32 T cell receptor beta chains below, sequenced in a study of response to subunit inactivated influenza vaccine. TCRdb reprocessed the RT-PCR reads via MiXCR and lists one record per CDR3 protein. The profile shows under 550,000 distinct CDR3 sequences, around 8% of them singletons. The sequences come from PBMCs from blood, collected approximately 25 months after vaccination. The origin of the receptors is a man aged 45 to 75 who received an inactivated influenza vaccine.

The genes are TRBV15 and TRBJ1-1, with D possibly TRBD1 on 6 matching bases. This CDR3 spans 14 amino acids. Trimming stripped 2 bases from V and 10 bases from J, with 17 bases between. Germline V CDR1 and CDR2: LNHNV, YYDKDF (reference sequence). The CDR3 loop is CATSRSYRDEGAFF. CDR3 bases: TGTGCCACCAGCAGATCCTACAGGGATGAGGGAGCTTTCTTT.

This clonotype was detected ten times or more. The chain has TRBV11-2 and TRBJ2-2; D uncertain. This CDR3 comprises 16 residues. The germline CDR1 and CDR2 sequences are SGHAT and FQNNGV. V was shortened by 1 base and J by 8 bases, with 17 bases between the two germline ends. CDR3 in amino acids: CASSLAFGPLPGELFF. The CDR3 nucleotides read TGTGCCAGCAGCTTAGCTTTCGGACCTCTGCCGGGGGAGCTGTTTTTT.

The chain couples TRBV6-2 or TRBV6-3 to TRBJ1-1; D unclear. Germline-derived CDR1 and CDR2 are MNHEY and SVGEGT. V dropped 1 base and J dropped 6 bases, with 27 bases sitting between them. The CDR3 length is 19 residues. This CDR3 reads CASSYFPNLDPGKGAEAFF. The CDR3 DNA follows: TGTGCCAGCAGTTACTTCCCCAATCTAGATCCGGGTAAAGGCGCTGAAGCTTTCTTT.

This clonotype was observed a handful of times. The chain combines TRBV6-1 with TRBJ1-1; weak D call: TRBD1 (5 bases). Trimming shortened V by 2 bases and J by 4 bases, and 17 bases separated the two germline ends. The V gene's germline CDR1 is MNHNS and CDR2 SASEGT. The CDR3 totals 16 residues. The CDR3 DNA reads TGTGCCAGCAGTGAAAGGGACGGCGAATTTGGCACTGAAGCTTTCTTT. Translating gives CASSERDGEFGTEAFF.

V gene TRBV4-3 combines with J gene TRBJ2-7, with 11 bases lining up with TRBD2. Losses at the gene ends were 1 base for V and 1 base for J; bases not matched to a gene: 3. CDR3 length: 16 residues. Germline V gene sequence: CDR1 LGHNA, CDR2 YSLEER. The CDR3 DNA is TGCGCCAGCAGCCAAGGTCTAGCGGGAGGTTCCTACGAGCAGTACTTC. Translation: CASSQGLAGGSYEQYF.

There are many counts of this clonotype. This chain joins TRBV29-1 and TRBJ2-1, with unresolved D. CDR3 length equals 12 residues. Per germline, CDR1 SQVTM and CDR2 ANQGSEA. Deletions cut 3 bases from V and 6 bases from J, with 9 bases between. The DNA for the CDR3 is TGCAGCGTTGACTCTGCAGTCAATGAGCAGTTCTTC. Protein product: CSVDSAVNEQFF.

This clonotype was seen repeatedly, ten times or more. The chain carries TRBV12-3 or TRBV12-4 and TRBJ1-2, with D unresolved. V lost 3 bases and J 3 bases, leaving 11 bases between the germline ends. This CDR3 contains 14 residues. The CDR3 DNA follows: TGTGCCAGCAGTTTGGGATATGACGACTATGGCTACACCTTC. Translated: CASSLGYDDYGYTF.

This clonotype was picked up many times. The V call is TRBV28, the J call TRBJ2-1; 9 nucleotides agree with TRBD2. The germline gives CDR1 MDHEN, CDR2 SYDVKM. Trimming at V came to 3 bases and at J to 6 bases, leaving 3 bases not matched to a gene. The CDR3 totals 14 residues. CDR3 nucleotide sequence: TGTGCCAGCAGTTTTGCGGGAGGGGTCAATGAGCAGTTCTTC. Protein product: CASSFAGGVNEQFF.

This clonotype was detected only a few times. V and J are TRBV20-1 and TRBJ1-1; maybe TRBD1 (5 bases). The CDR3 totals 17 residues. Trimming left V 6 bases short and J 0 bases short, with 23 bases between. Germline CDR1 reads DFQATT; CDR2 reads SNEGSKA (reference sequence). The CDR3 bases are TGCAGTGCCAGTTCGGGACGAGGATACGGGGTGAACACTGAAGCTTTCTTT. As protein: CSASSGRGYGVNTEAFF.

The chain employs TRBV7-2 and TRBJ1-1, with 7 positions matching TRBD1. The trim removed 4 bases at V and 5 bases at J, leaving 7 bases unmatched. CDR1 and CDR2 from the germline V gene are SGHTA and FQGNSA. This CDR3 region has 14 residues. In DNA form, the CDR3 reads TGTGCCAGCAGCTCATCTGGCAGGGGGACTGAAGCTTTCTTT. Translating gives CASSSSGRGTEAFF.

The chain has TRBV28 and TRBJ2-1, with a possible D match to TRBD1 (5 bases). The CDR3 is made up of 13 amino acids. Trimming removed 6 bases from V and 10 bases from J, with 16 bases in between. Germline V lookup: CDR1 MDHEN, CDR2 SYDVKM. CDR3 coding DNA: TGTGCCAGCAGACCCCAGGGCCCCGGCGAGCAGTTCTTC. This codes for CASRPQGPGEQFF.

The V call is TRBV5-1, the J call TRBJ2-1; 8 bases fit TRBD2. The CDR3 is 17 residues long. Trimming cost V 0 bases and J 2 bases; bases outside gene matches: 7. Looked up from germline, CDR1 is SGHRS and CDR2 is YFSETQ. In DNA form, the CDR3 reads TGCGCCAGCAGCTTGGAGGTGCTCGGGGGGGCCTACAATGAGCAGTTCTTC. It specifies CASSLEVLGGAYNEQFF. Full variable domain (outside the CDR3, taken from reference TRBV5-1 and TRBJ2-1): KAGVTQTPRYLIKTRGQQVTLSCSPISGHRSVSWYQQTPGQGLQFLFEYFSETQRNKGNFPGRFSGRQFSNSRSEMNVSTLELGDSALYLCASSLEVLGGAYNEQFFGPGTRLTVL.

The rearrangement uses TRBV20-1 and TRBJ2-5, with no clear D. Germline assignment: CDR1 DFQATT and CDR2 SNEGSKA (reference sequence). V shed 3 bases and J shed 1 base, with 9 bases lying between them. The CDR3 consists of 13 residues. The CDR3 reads CSASGSSQETQYF. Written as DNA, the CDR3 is TGCAGTGCTAGCGGCAGTAGCCAAGAGACCCAGTACTTC.

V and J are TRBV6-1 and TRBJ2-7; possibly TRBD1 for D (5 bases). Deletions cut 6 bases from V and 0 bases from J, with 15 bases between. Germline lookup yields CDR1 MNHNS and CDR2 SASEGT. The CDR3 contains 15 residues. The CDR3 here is CASRRSWQGSYEQYF. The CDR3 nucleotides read TGTGCCAGCAGACGTAGCTGGCAGGGCTCCTACGAGCAGTACTTC.

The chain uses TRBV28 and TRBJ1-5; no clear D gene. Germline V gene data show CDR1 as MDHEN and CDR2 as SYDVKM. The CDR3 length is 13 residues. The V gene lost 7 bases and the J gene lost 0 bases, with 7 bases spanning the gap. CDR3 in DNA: TGTGCCAGCAAGCGGTATAGCAATCAGCCCCAGCATTTT. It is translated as CASKRYSNQPQHF. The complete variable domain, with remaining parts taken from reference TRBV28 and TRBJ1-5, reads DVKVTQSSRYLVKRTGEKVFLECVQDMDHENMFWYRQDPGLGLRLIYFSYDVKMKEKGDIPEGYSVSREKKERFSLILESASTNQTSMYLCASKRYSNQPQHFGDGTRLSIL.

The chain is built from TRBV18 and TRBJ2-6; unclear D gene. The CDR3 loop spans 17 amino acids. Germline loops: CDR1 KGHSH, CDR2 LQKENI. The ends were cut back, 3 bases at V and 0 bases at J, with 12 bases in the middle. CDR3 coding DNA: TGTGCCAGCTCACCGGGTCGAAGGTACTCTGGGGCCAACGTCCTGACTTTC. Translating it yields CASSPGRRYSGANVLTF.

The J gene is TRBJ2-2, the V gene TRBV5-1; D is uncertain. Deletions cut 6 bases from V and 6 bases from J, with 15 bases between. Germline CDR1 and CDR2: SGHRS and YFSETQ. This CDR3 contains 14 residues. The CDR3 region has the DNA TGCGCCAGCACCACCATCACCGGTTCCGGGGAGCTGTTTTTT. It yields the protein CASTTITGSGELFF.

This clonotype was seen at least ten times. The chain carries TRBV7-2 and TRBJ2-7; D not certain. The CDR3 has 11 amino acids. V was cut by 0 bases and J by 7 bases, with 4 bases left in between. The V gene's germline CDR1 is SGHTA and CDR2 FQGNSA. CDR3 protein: CASSLALEQYF. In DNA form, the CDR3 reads TGTGCCAGCAGCTTAGCGCTTGAGCAGTACTTC.

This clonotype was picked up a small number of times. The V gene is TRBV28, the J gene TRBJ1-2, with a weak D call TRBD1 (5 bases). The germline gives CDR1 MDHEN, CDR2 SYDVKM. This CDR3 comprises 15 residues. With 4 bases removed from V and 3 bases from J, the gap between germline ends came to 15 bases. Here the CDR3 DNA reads TGTGCCAGCAGTTCATTCAGGGTGGGCTACTATGGCTACACCTTC. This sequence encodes CASSSFRVGYYGYTF.

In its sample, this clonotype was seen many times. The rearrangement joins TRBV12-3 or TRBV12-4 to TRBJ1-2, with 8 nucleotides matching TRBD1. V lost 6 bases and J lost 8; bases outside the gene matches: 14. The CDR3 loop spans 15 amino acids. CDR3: CASSPGQGRARGYTF. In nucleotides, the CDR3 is TGTGCCAGCAGCCCTGGACAGGGACGGGCTCGGGGCTACACCTTC.

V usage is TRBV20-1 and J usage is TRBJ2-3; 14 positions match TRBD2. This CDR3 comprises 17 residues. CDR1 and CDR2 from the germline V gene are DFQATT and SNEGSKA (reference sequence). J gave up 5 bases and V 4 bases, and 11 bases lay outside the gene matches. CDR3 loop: CSAIGSGTSGRQDTQYF. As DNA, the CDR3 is TGCAGTGCTATCGGATCGGGGACTAGCGGGAGACAAGATACGCAGTATTTT.

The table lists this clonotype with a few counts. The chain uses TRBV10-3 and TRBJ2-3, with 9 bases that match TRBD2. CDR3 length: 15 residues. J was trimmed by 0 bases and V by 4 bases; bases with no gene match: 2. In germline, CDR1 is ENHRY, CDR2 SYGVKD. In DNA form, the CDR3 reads TGTGCCATCAGTGCTAGCGGGGACAGCACAGATACGCAGTATTTT. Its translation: CAISASGDSTDTQYF.

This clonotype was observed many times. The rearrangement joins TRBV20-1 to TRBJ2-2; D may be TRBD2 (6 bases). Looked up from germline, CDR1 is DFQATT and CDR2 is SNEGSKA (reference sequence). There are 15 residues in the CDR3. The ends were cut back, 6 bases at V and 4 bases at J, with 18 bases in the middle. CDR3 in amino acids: CSASPTTSFTGELFF. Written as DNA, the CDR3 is TGCAGTGCCTCGCCGACCACTAGCTTCACCGGGGAGCTGTTTTTT.

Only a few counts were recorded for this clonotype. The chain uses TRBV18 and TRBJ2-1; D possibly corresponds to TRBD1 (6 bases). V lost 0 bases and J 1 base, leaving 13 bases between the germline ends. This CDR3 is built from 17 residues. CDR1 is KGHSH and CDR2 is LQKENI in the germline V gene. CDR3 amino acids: CASSPPGQQSSYNEQFF. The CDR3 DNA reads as TGTGCCAGCTCACCACCCGGACAGCAGTCTTCCTACAATGAGCAGTTCTTC.

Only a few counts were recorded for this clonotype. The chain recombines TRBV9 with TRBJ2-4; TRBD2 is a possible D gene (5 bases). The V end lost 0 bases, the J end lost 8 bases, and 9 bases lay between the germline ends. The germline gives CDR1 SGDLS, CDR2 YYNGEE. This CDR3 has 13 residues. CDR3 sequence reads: CASSVAGWDIQYF. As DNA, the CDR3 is TGTGCCAGCAGCGTAGCGGGATGGGACATTCAGTACTTC. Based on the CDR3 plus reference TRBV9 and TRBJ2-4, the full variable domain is DSGVTQTPKHLITATGQRVTLRCSPRSGDLSVYWYQQSLDQGLQFLIQYYNGEERAKGNILERFSAQQFPDLHSELNLSSLELGDSALYFCASSVAGWDIQYFGAGTRLSVL.

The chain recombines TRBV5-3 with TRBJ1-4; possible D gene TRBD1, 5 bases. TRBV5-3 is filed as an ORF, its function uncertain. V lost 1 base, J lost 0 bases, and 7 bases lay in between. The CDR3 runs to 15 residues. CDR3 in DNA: TGTGCCAGAAGCTTGAGGGGAGCAACTAATGAAAAACTGTTTTTT. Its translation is CARSLRGATNEKLFF.

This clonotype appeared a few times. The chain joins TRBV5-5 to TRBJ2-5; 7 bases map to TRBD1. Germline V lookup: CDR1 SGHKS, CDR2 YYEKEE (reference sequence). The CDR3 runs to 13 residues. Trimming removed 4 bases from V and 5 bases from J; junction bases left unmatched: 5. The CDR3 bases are TGTGCCAGCAGCCCGACAGGGATTGAGACCCAGTACTTC. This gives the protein CASSPTGIETQYF.

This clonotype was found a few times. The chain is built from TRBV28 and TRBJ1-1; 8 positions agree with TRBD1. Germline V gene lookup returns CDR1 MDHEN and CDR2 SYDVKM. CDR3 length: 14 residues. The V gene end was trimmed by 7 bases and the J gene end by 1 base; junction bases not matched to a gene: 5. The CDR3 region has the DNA TGTGCCAGCAAGGACAGGGTCGGGAACACTGAAGCTTTCTTT. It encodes CASKDRVGNTEAFF.

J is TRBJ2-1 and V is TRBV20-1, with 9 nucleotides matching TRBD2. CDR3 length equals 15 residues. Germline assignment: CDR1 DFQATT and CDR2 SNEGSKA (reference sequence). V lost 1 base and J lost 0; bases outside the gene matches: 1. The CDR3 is CSARGLADSYNEQFF. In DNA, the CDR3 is TGCAGTGCTAGAGGACTAGCGGACTCCTACAATGAGCAGTTCTTC.

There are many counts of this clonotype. The CDR3 region is CASSFRDGYEQYF. The DNA for the CDR3 is TGCGCCAGCAGCTTCCGGGACGGCTACGAGCAGTACTTC. The chain uses TRBV5-1 and TRBJ2-7; TRBD1 or TRBD2 may be the D gene (5 bases each). The CDR3 has 13 residues. CDR1 is SGHRS, CDR2 YFSETQ, per germline. Trimming shortened V by 2 bases and J by 3 bases, and 9 bases separated the two germline ends.

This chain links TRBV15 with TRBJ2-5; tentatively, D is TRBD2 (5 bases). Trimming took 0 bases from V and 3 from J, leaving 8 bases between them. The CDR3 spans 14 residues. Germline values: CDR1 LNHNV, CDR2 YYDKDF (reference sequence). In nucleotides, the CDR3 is TGTGCCACCAGCAGAGATAACGGGAAAGAGACCCAGTACTTC. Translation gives CATSRDNGKETQYF.

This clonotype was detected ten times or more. The CDR3 region is CAISQDLNTGELFF. CDR3 sequence (DNA): TGTGCCATCAGCCAGGACCTGAACACCGGGGAGCTGTTTTTT. J is TRBJ2-2 and V is TRBV10-3; no clear D gene. V lost 6 bases, J lost 1 base, and 9 bases lay in between. Germline-derived CDR1 and CDR2 are ENHRY and SYGVKD. The CDR3 runs to 14 residues.